Shown below are 22 T cell receptor beta chains from a single sample sequenced in a study of shared clonotypes between healthy human individuals. Profiled with immunoSEQ multiplex PCR; TCRdb holds only in-frame clones, not every one. In the table there are 1,500,000 or so clones, about 98.5% of which are singletons. The sample comprised naive CD4+ T cells sorted from blood. Subset meaning: CD45RA+ positively selected. The origin of the receptors is a man aged 30-40 years in good health.

This sequence joins TRBV11-2 and TRBJ2-4; no clear D gene. Trimming stripped 0 bases from V and 5 bases from J, with 8 bases between. This CDR3 contains 14 residues. Per the germline V gene, CDR1 is SGHAT and CDR2 is FQNNGV. The CDR3 DNA reads TGTGCCAGCAGCTTAGATCCCCAGCAAAACATTCAGTACTTC. Its protein is CASSLDPQQNIQYF.

The V and J genes are TRBV7-2 and TRBJ1-4; D is unclear. The CDR3 spans 16 residues. The V gene lost 0 bases and the J gene lost 0 bases, with 8 bases spanning the gap. Germline values: CDR1 SGHTA, CDR2 FQGNSA. Here the CDR3 DNA reads TGTGCCAGCAGCTTAGCTCGGGATGCAACTAATGAAAAACTGTTTTTT. As protein: CASSLARDATNEKLFF.

This CDR3 reads CASSPPSSGRWYEQYF. CDR3 DNA sequence: TGTGCCAGCTCACCACCGTCTAGCGGGAGGTGGTACGAGCAGTACTTC. The rearrangement links TRBV18 to TRBJ2-7, with 11 positions matching TRBD2. The CDR3 covers 16 residues. Trimming took 0 bases from V and 4 from J; bases not matched to a gene: 5. Germline V gene data show CDR1 as KGHSH and CDR2 as LQKENI.

The V gene is TRBV7-3, the J gene TRBJ2-7; the D is unclear. This CDR3 is 14 amino acids long. CDR1 SGHTA and CDR2 FQGTGA come from the germline V gene. Trimming shortened V by 5 bases and J by 6 bases, and 17 bases separated the two germline ends. In nucleotides, the CDR3 is TGTGCCAGCAGCCGGGTAGCCGGTAGTGCCGAGCAGTACTTC. Residues: CASSRVAGSAEQYF.

CDR3 loop: CASSLIGTGNPSYEQYF. In nucleotides, the CDR3 is TGTGCCAGCAGTTTAATTGGGACAGGGAACCCCTCCTACGAGCAGTACTTC. The chain couples TRBV27 to TRBJ2-7; 9 bases map to TRBD1. The germline V gene has CDR1 MNHEY and CDR2 SMNVEV (reference sequence). J gave up 0 bases and V 2 bases, and 8 bases lay outside the gene matches. The CDR3 runs 17 residues.

The rearrangement joins TRBV19 to TRBJ2-5; 10 bases line up with TRBD2. CDR1 and CDR2 (germline): LNHDA, SQIVND (reference sequence). V was pared by 6 bases and J by 5 bases, with 9 bases of the junction left unmatched. The CDR3 has 15 amino acids. CDR3: CASRSGRADKETQYF. CDR3 nucleotide sequence: TGTGCCAGTAGGAGCGGGAGGGCCGATAAGGAGACCCAGTACTTC.

This clone was detected only once. V and J are TRBV6-5 and TRBJ2-1, with 9 bases matching TRBD2. From germline, CDR1 is MNHEY and CDR2 SVGAGI. The CDR3 contains 15 residues. Trimming cost V 6 bases and J 4 bases; bases outside gene matches: 7. The CDR3 loop is CASRGVAGAYNEQFF. The CDR3 DNA follows: TGTGCCAGCAGGGGGGTAGCGGGAGCTTACAATGAGCAGTTCTTC.

V usage is TRBV28 and J usage is TRBJ2-7; tentatively, D is TRBD2 (7 bases). This CDR3 spans 15 amino acids. CDR1 is MDHEN and CDR2 is SYDVKM in the germline V gene. V lost 4 bases to trimming and J lost 2 bases, with 15 bases between them. The CDR3 is CASSWGGTTAYEQYF. Written as DNA, the CDR3 is TGTGCCAGCAGTTGGGGAGGGACAACCGCCTACGAGCAGTACTTC.

The rearrangement links TRBV9 to TRBJ2-2; D gene unclear. This CDR3 spans 17 amino acids. In germline, CDR1 is SGDLS, CDR2 YYNGEE. Trimming pared 0 bases from V and 8 bases from J, leaving 20 bases between. The CDR3 region has the DNA TGTGCCAGCAGCGTAGATCACATATCCTCAAGGGTAGGGGAGCTGTTTTTT. Translated, it gives CASSVDHISSRVGELFF.

The rearrangement links TRBV4-2 to TRBJ2-2; possible D gene TRBD2, 5 bases. The CDR3 runs 14 residues. Looked up from germline, CDR1 is LGHNA and CDR2 is YNFKEQ. Trimming took off 8 bases at V and 6 bases at J, with 16 bases between the two ends. DNA for the CDR3: TGTGCCAGCCGCGACTCTGGCGGGCCCGGGGAGCTGTTTTTT. This gives the protein CASRDSGGPGELFF.

V and J are TRBV10-1 and TRBJ2-3; D is possibly TRBD2 (5 bases). V dropped 8 bases and J dropped 4 bases, with 13 bases sitting between them. The CDR3 sequence is 13 residues long. Looked up from germline, CDR1 is WNHNN and CDR2 is SYGVQD (reference sequence). In DNA, the CDR3 is TGCGCCAGCGGTCCTACTAGTCCAGATACGCAGTATTTT. Amino acids: CASGPTSPDTQYF.

Note on this clone: The same CDR3 is also encoded by other DNA sequences in this sample. This rearrangement joins TRBV9 to TRBJ2-5; weak D call: TRBD1 (6 bases). CDR1 and CDR2 from the germline V gene are SGDLS and YYNGEE. There are 13 residues in the CDR3. V shed 0 bases and J shed 5 bases, with 8 bases lying between them. In nucleotides, the CDR3 is TGTGCCAGCAGCGTAGCCCAGGGGGAGACCCAGTACTTC. This translates into CASSVAQGETQYF. Filled out from reference TRBV9 and TRBJ2-5, the complete variable domain reads DSGVTQTPKHLITATGQRVTLRCSPRSGDLSVYWYQQSLDQGLQFLIQYYNGEERAKGNILERFSAQQFPDLHSELNLSSLELGDSALYFCASSVAQGETQYFGPGTRLLVL.

This chain joins TRBV28 and TRBJ1-4; D unclear. Germline CDR1 and CDR2: MDHEN and SYDVKM. V was pared by 2 bases and J by 3 bases, with 16 bases between. The CDR3 consists of 17 residues. The CDR3 DNA follows: TGTGCCAGCAGTTTACAACCGGGAGTGGTTCCTAATGAAAAACTGTTTTTT. Its translation is CASSLQPGVVPNEKLFF. The full variable domain, its missing parts supplied by reference TRBV28 and TRBJ1-4, is DVKVTQSSRYLVKRTGEKVFLECVQDMDHENMFWYRQDPGLGLRLIYFSYDVKMKEKGDIPEGYSVSREKKERFSLILESASTNQTSMYLCASSLQPGVVPNEKLFFGSGTQLSVL.

The V and J genes are TRBV6-5 and TRBJ2-7, with 11 bases matching TRBD2. Trimming removed 2 bases from V and 3 bases from J; junction bases left unmatched: 3. CDR3 length: 15 residues. From germline, CDR1 is MNHEY and CDR2 SVGAGI. The CDR3 nucleotides are TGTGCCAGCAGTTACGCCGGGACTAGCGGCTACGAGCAGTACTTC. This gives the protein CASSYAGTSGYEQYF.

This chain connects TRBV5-1 to TRBJ2-3; 12 nucleotides align to TRBD1. The CDR3 consists of 15 residues. The V segment lost 5 bases and the J segment 4 bases; nucleotides outside the gene matches: 5. Germline values: CDR1 SGHRS, CDR2 YFSETQ. The CDR3 DNA reads as TGCGCCAGCAGTTGGGACAGGGGGCTGGCAGATACGCAGTATTTT. It codes for CASSWDRGLADTQYF.

This chain links TRBV19 with TRBJ1-5; 8 bases line up with TRBD1. Losses at the gene ends were 2 bases for V and 7 bases for J; bases not matched to a gene: 10. Germline CDR1 and CDR2: LNHDA and SQIVND (reference sequence). This CDR3 region has 16 residues. CDR3 protein: CASSINRDRRGQPQHF. The DNA of the CDR3 is TGTGCCAGTAGTATAAACCGGGACAGGCGGGGCCAGCCCCAGCATTTT.

This clone was counted a single time. J is TRBJ2-3 and V is TRBV12-5; D is unresolved. Germline V gives CDR1 LGHNT, CDR2 FRNRAP. The CDR3 consists of 16 residues. V lost 0 bases, J lost 4 bases, and 14 bases lay in between. The CDR3 loop reads CASGLVSLGSADTQYF. Written as DNA, the CDR3 is TGTGCTAGTGGTTTGGTTTCTTTGGGGTCGGCAGATACGCAGTATTTT.

The chain combines TRBV9 with TRBJ2-5; 10 bases map to TRBD2. The CDR3 has 16 residues. The V gene end was trimmed by 5 bases and the J gene end by 5 bases; junction bases not matched to a gene: 12. CDR1 and CDR2 from the germline V gene are SGDLS and YYNGEE. CDR3 amino acids: CASSRTSGFPGETQYF. The DNA of the CDR3 is TGTGCCAGCAGTAGGACTAGCGGTTTCCCGGGGGAGACCCAGTACTTC.

The rearrangement joins TRBV9 to TRBJ2-7, with 7 bases lining up with TRBD1. The germline V gene has CDR1 SGDLS and CDR2 YYNGEE. This CDR3 contains 14 residues. Germline trimming cut 3 bases from V and 2 bases from J; bases unmatched to any gene: 5. CDR3 region: CASSATTGTYEQYF. Here the CDR3 DNA reads TGTGCCAGCAGCGCTACGACAGGGACCTACGAGCAGTACTTC.

V gene TRBV7-9 combines with J gene TRBJ2-1, with TRBD2 identical over 9 bases. The CDR3 runs to 16 residues. The V gene's germline CDR1 is SEHNR and CDR2 FQNEAQ (reference sequence). V was clipped by 9 bases and J by 11 bases; unmatched bases: 20. The CDR3 nucleotides read TGTGCCAGTCGGACTAGCGATCGCCGAGACGTATATAAGCAGTTCTTC. Its protein is CASRTSDRRDVYKQFF.

V gene TRBV28 combines with J gene TRBJ2-7; D may be TRBD1 (6 bases). Per the germline V gene, CDR1 is MDHEN and CDR2 is SYDVKM. This CDR3 contains 14 residues. Trimming removed 1 base at V and 5 bases at J, with 12 bases between. The CDR3, as DNA: TGTGCCAGCAGTTTATCCAGGGGATGGGACGAGCAGTACTTC. Protein product: CASSLSRGWDEQYF.

The rearrangement joins TRBV5-6 to TRBJ2-7; 10 bases fit TRBD1. Germline CDR1 SGHDT, CDR2 YYEEEE. This CDR3 is 16 amino acids long. With V trimmed by 0 bases and J by 2 bases, 5 bases remained unmatched. The CDR3 here is CASSLDRGQGTYEQYF. The CDR3 DNA follows: TGTGCCAGCAGCTTGGATAGGGGACAGGGGACCTACGAGCAGTACTTC.